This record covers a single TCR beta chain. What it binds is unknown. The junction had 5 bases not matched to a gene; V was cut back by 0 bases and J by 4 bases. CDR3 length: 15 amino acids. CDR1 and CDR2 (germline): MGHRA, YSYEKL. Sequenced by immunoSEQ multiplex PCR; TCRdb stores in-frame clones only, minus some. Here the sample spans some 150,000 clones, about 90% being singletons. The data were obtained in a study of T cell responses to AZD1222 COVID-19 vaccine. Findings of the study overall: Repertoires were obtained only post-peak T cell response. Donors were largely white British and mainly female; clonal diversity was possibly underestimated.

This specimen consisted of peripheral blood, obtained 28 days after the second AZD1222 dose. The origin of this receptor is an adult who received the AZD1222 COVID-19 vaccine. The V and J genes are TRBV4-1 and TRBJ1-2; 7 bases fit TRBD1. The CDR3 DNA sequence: TGCGCCAGCAGCCAAGATTCGACAGGGCGCTATGGCTACACCTTC. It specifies CASSQDSTGRYGYTF.